The entry below describes one T cell receptor beta chain. Its cognate antigen has yet to be identified. No base quality values were provided; no much bigger clone lies one nucleotide off. This entry is derived from a study of blood T cell repertoires in COVID-19 (dated by TCRdb to the early 2020s). General notes on the study: The collaborator samples originated in the United States, Italy and Spain and spanned the acute and convalescent phases of COVID-19. Where available, HLA class I and class II types were taken from metadata supplied by the sample provider and were not determined by assay-based typing. The prospective study material was composed of cDNA or gDNA derived from T cells, B-cell-depleted T cells, or PBMCs. Subjects who had been exposed to COVID-19, were actively infected with it, or had recovered from it provided the deeply sampled blood TCRbeta repertoires that made up the dataset. The sample metadata nearly always contained a de-identified subject ID, COVID-19 status, age in years and sex. The samples were drawn from two sources: the first 160 participants of the ongoing ImmuneRACE study, and about 1,300 subjects contributed by 6 global collaborators. The repertoires were released in a freely available public database meant as a resource for research on the immune response to SARS-CoV-2. Results the study describes overall, beyond this receptor: Clinical and demographic metadata were provided uncurated, with the amount varying by source and participant.

TCRbeta CDR3 regions were amplified from genomic DNA by means of the immunoSEQ Assay, a bias-controlled multiplex PCR. In the authors' own workflow: Within the assay, amplification of reference gene primers was used to estimate how many nucleated cells each sample contained. To quantify the absolute abundance of each unique TCRbeta CDR3 rearrangement, sequence reads were collapsed and filtered. For each sample, productive Simpson clonality was calculated as the square root of Simpson's diversity index across productive rearrangements. Sourced from immuneACCESS, this table was stored by TCRdb with only in-frame sequences that have V and J called. A share of the clones is absent; for the studies checked, an unresolved V gene accounts for under half, and the remainder has no known explanation. V and J calls and clone size are as listed in that table; D and trimming were resolved from the DNA. The sample table contains about 360,000 clones; only one count was recorded for around four fifths of them. 2.5% to 3% of the sample goes to the ten largest clones.

Whole blood was collected in K2EDTA tubes by collaborating institutions according to the institutions' own protocols. Collaborator samples were shipped for TCRbeta analysis as frozen whole blood, isolated PBMCs, or DNA extracted from either sample type. This TCR was recovered from a man aged 25 to 40 with active or convalescent COVID-19. The sample was peripheral blood.

The CDR3 region has the sequence CASSIQGRNTEAFF. The DNA sequence follows: TGTGCCAGCAGTATACAGGGGAGGAACACTGAAGCTTTCTTT. The rearranged chain carries TRBV2 and TRBJ1-1; the central 7 bases match TRBD1. Trimming takes 5 bases off V and 1 base off J; junction bases not matched to a gene: 4. CDR1 and CDR2, per the germline V gene, are SNHLY and FYNNEI. Including cysteine and phenylalanine, the CDR3 has 14 amino acids. The entry retains the CDR3 DNA only, 42 bases that are in frame from base 1.